Shown below are 8 T cell receptor beta chains from a single sample sequenced in a study of T cells in Graves' hyperthyroidism and ophthalmopathy. TCR beta CDR3 region amplification was performed from RNA transcripts. The HTBI primer set served for first-round RT-PCR of the TCR CDR3. Via MiXCR, TCRdb re-called the multiplex PCR reads, giving one row per CDR3 protein. There are roughly 180,000 distinct CDR3 sequences in the sample; 15% to 20% occur only once, and roughly 30% lies in the top ten. The source material was blood. The receptor source for this set is a woman aged 45-65 years with Graves' hyperthyroidism.

This clonotype was detected many times. The DNA of the CDR3 is TGTGCCAGCAGTTTTGAGGGGCGACTCAACTATGGCTACACCTTC. This codes for CASSFEGRLNYGYTF. The chain has TRBV28 and TRBJ1-2, with D possibly being TRBD1 (5 bases). Germline lookup yields CDR1 MDHEN and CDR2 SYDVKM. CDR3 length: 15 residues. The V gene lost 3 bases and the J gene lost 2 bases, with 13 bases spanning the gap.

This clonotype was counted between two and nine times. The CDR3 spells CASSVTGGAGNEQFF. The CDR3 nucleotides read TGTGCCAGCAGCGTAACCGGGGGGGCGGGGAATGAGCAGTTCTTC. The chain links TRBV9 to TRBJ2-1; 8 nucleotides line up with TRBD2. From germline, CDR1 is SGDLS and CDR2 YYNGEE. The CDR3 consists of 15 residues. Trimming cost V 1 base and J 7 bases; bases outside gene matches: 7.

This clonotype has at least ten counts. The J gene is TRBJ2-6, the V gene TRBV19; D might be TRBD1 or TRBD2, each matching 6 bases. The CDR3 spans 15 residues. The V end was cut by 3 bases, the J end by 2 bases, with 8 bases between. CDR1 is LNHDA and CDR2 is SQIVND in the germline V gene (reference sequence). CDR3 residues: CASSIGGAGANVLTF. CDR3 DNA sequence: TGTGCCAGTAGTATCGGGGGCGCTGGGGCCAACGTCCTGACTTTC. The entire variable domain, with the rest obtained from reference TRBV19 and TRBJ2-6, is as follows: DGGITQSPKYLFRKEGQNVTLSCEQNLNHDAMYWYRQDPGQGLRLIYYSQIVNDFQKGDIAEGYSVSREKKESFPLTVTSAQKNPTAFYLCASSIGGAGANVLTFGAGSRLTVL.

This clonotype was observed a handful of times. The V and J genes are TRBV18 and TRBJ2-7; 9 bases align to TRBD2. Unmatched junction bases numbered 5, after V lost 2 bases and J lost 6 bases. The CDR3 runs to 14 residues. Germline CDR1 KGHSH, CDR2 LQKENI. This CDR3 is CASSPIAGGPEQYF. In nucleotides, the CDR3 is TGTGCCAGCTCACCAATTGCGGGGGGGCCCGAGCAGTACTTC.

This clonotype was counted only a few times. The genes are TRBV24-1 and TRBJ1-5; 8 positions match TRBD1. From germline, CDR1 is KGHDR and CDR2 SFDVKD. This CDR3 has 14 residues. V lost 6 bases, J lost 2 bases, and 2 bases stayed unmatched. The CDR3 reads CATSPGQGNQPQHF. CDR3 DNA sequence: TGTGCCACCAGTCCGGGACAGGGCAATCAGCCCCAGCATTTT.

This clonotype turned up a few times. The J gene is TRBJ1-5, the V gene TRBV5-6; D ambiguous. CDR3 length equals 13 residues. V lost 4 bases and J lost 0, with 5 bases in between. CDR1 is SGHDT, CDR2 YYEEEE, per germline. The CDR3 protein is CASSKNSNQPQHF. The CDR3 DNA is TGTGCCAGCAGCAAAAATAGCAATCAGCCCCAGCATTTT.

This clonotype came up many times. The CDR3 protein is CASSLEMGRGTYEQYF. CDR3 DNA sequence: TGTGCCAGCAGCTTAGAGATGGGCAGGGGGACATACGAGCAGTACTTC. J is TRBJ2-7 and V is TRBV7-2; TRBD1 aligns across 7 bases. V was pared by 1 base and J by 4 bases, with 10 bases of the junction left unmatched. CDR1 is SGHTA, CDR2 FQGNSA, per germline. The CDR3 contains 16 residues.

Ten or more counts support this clonotype. CDR3 protein: CATSAEPDTQYF. The CDR3 coding sequence is TGTGCCACCAGTGCGGAACCAGATACGCAGTATTTT. The chain links TRBV24-1 to TRBJ2-3; D ambiguous. This CDR3 contains 12 residues. Germline V gene lookup returns CDR1 KGHDR and CDR2 SFDVKD. V was clipped by 5 bases and J by 4 bases, with 6 bases between them.